A single count supports the clone carrying this T cell receptor (beta chain). These data are taken from a study of blood T cell repertoires in COVID-19. In the study overall: Specimens from acute and convalescent COVID-19 originated in the United States, Italy and Spain.

Profiled with immunoSEQ multiplex PCR; TCRdb holds only in-frame clones, not every one. Counted here are about 150,000 clones, about 90% occurring once; the ten biggest clones make up approximately 6.1%. Germline V gene lookup returns CDR1 SGHRS and CDR2 YFSETQ. After removal of 4 bases from V and 0 bases from J, the junction contained 6 bases not matched to a gene. The CDR3 has 15 residues. This receptor was taken from a man older than 75 with acute or convalescent COVID-19. The gene calls are TRBV5-1 and TRBJ1-1; the match to TRBD1 covers 7 bases. The sequenced sample consisted of peripheral blood. The chain's CDR3 is CASSRDSYMNTEAFF. The CDR3, as DNA: TGCGCCAGCAGCCGGGACAGTTACATGAACACTGAAGCTTTCTTT.